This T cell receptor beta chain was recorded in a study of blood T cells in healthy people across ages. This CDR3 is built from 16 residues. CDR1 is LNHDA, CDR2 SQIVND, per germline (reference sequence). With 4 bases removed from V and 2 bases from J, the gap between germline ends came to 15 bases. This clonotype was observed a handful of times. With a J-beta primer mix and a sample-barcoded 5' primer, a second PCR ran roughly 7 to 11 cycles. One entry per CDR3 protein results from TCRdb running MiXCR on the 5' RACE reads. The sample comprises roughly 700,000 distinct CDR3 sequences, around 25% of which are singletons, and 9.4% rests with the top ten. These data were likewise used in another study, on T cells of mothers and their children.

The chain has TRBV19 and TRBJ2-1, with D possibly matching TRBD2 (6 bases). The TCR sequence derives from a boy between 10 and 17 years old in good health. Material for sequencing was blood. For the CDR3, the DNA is TGTGCCAGTAGTACGTCCGGGACTCTCGCCTACAATGAGCAGTTCTTC. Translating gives CASSTSGTLAYNEQFF.